This T cell receptor beta chain was captured in a study of OX40 agonist ivuxolimab in advanced cancers. Profiling relied on immunoSEQ multiplex PCR, and the TCRdb table lists in-frame clones only, not all of them. Among approximately 82,000 clones listed, just under 85% were seen once. The source is an adult with an advanced solid tumor such as melanoma, head and neck, liver or kidney cancer. The specimen was CD4+ or CD8+ T cells sorted from blood, collected in a trial of the OX40 agonist ivuxolimab.

CDR3 sequence (DNA): TGTGCCAGCTCACCAACCACGGGCTCCTACAATGAGCAGTTCTTC. Encoded protein: CASSPTTGSYNEQFF. V and J are TRBV18 and TRBJ2-1; unclear D gene. In germline, CDR1 is KGHSH, CDR2 LQKENI. Trimming pared 2 bases from V and 0 bases from J, leaving 8 bases between. This CDR3 spans 15 amino acids.